This T cell receptor beta chain appears in the sequencing data of a study of control samples from healthy donors and cancer patients. Clones were sequenced by immunoSEQ multiplex PCR, and TCRdb holds only the in-frame ones, with some missing. Of about 40,000 clones listed, about 93% are singletons. CDR1 and CDR2 from the germline V gene are LGHDT and YNNKEL (reference sequence). There are 14 residues in the CDR3. Trimming took 1 base from V and 7 from J, leaving 13 bases between them. The J gene is TRBJ1-2, the V gene TRBV3-1 (or the pseudogene TRBV3-2), with D hard to call. The sequenced material came from blood. The sequence was collected from a woman between 45 and 60 years old in good health. CDR3 sequence (DNA): TGTGCCAGCAGCCAAGTGGCGGAACTTGGTGGCTACACCTTC. Translation gives CASSQVAELGGYTF.